These 27 T cell receptor beta chains originate from one sample sequenced in a study of cytomegalovirus exposure and HLA in healthy donors (dated by TCRdb to about 2017). The library was built by means of the immunoSEQ multiplex PCR assay. The multiplex PCR relied on a mix of 60 forward primers for TCR Vbeta segments and 13 reverse primers for TCR Jbeta segments. Not all clones reach the TCRdb copy of this immuneACCESS table, which keeps in-frame sequences only. Checked studies attribute under half of the gap to unresolved V genes and leave the rest unexplained. The sample contains under 300,000 clones, about 86% of them found a single time. The top ten hold roughly 7.4% of the sample. The sample consisted of PBMCs. These receptors all come from a woman aged 60-75 years in good health and CMV-seropositive.

The chain employs TRBV4-1 and TRBJ2-5, with 15 bases aligning to TRBD2. Germline V CDR1 and CDR2: MGHRA, YSYEKL. The CDR3 runs 18 residues. After removal of 4 bases from V and 9 bases from J, the junction contained 15 bases not matched to a gene. DNA for the CDR3: TGCGCCAGCAGCCCAGGACTAGCGGGAGGGCTTGTCCGGCAGGCCCAGTACTTC. It codes for CASSPGLAGGLVRQAQYF.

V and J are TRBV18 and TRBJ2-7, with 9 bases lining up with TRBD1. The CDR3 is made up of 14 amino acids. Germline CDR1 and CDR2: KGHSH and LQKENI. The V and J ends lost 1 base and 5 bases, in that order; junction bases with no gene match: 3. CDR3 amino acids: CASSPQGQGHEQYF. The CDR3 DNA reads TGTGCCAGCTCACCACAGGGACAGGGTCACGAGCAGTACTTC. Based on the CDR3 plus reference TRBV18 and TRBJ2-7, the full variable domain is NAGVMQNPRHLVRRRGQEARLRCSPMKGHSHVYWYRQLPEEGLKFMVYLQKENIIDESGMPKERFSAEFPKEGPSILRIQQVVRGDSAAYFCASSPQGQGHEQYFGPGTRLTVT.

This clone was observed a single time. J is TRBJ2-5 and V is TRBV5-1; D is unclear. Per germline, CDR1 SGHRS and CDR2 YFSETQ. The CDR3 length is 14 residues. V was shortened by 4 bases and J by 3 bases, with 13 bases between the two germline ends. CDR3: CASSPSGGKETQYF. The CDR3 DNA sequence: TGCGCCAGCAGCCCGAGTGGCGGAAAAGAGACCCAGTACTTC.

The V and J genes are TRBV6-5 and TRBJ1-1; 10 bases fit TRBD1. CDR3 length: 12 amino acids. V dropped 2 bases and J dropped 11; count of bases not matched to a gene: 2. Germline V lookup: CDR1 MNHEY, CDR2 SVGAGI. CDR3 residues: CASSYGTGVAFF. Written as DNA, the CDR3 is TGTGCCAGCAGTTACGGGACAGGGGTGGCTTTCTTT.

For the CDR3, the DNA is TGTGCCAGCAGACCGACAGGGGGACCCACTGAAGCTTTCTTT. This codes for CASRPTGGPTEAFF. The chain joins TRBV6-5 to TRBJ1-1, with 9 bases that match TRBD1. CDR1 and CDR2 from the germline V gene are MNHEY and SVGAGI. This CDR3 has 14 amino acids. Trimming cost V 6 bases and J 4 bases; bases outside gene matches: 6.

This sequence joins TRBV7-8 and TRBJ2-3; D possibly corresponds to TRBD1 (6 bases). The V end lost 1 base, the J end lost 8 bases, and 10 bases lay between the germline ends. Germline V gene data show CDR1 as SGHVS and CDR2 as FQNEAQ. The CDR3 is 13 amino acids. The CDR3 DNA is TGTGCCAGCAGCTTAGACCTAGGGGGTACGCAGTATTTT. Its protein product is CASSLDLGGTQYF.

V usage is TRBV14 and J usage is TRBJ2-1, with TRBD1 matching over 9 bases. The CDR3 extends over 15 amino acids. With 1 base clipped from V and 8 bases from J, the junction kept 6 bases outside the gene matches. In germline, CDR1 is SGHDN, CDR2 FVKESK. CDR3 amino acids: CASSQGTGVFYEQFF. CDR3 nucleotides: TGTGCCAGCAGCCAAGGGACAGGGGTTTTTTATGAGCAGTTCTTC.

The gene calls are TRBV12-5 and TRBJ2-1; the match to TRBD2 covers 8 bases. The ends lost 0 bases at V and 1 base at J; junction bases unmatched: 2. Germline V gene sequence: CDR1 LGHNT, CDR2 FRNRAP. The CDR3 is made up of 16 amino acids. The CDR3 sequence is CASGLVTGGSYNEQFF. CDR3 in DNA: TGTGCTAGTGGTTTGGTAACGGGAGGGTCCTACAATGAGCAGTTCTTC. The variable domain in full, completed from reference TRBV12-5 and TRBJ2-1, reads DARVTQTPRHKVTEMGQEVTMRCQPILGHNTVFWYRQTMMQGLELLAYFRNRAPLDDSGMPKDRFSAEMPDATLATLKIQPSEPRDSAVYFCASGLVTGGSYNEQFFGPGTRLTVL.

This clone has only one observation. The CDR3 bases are TGTGCCAGCAGAGTAGCGGGATACCCCACAGATACGCAGTATTTT. Its translation: CASRVAGYPTDTQYF. The genes are TRBV27 and TRBJ2-3, with 8 nucleotides matching TRBD2. The CDR3 extends over 15 amino acids. After removal of 6 bases from V and 2 bases from J, the junction contained 7 bases not matched to a gene. The V gene's germline CDR1 is MNHEY and CDR2 SMNVEV (reference sequence).

This clone occurred a few times. This chain connects TRBV5-6 to TRBJ1-5, with D possibly matching TRBD1 (6 bases). The CDR3 runs to 14 residues. Trimming removed 3 bases from V and 7 bases from J, with 14 bases in between. Germline V gene lookup returns CDR1 SGHDT and CDR2 YYEEEE. The CDR3 nucleotides are TGTGCCAGCAGCTCTCGACAGGCAATACAGCCCCAGCATTTT. It yields the protein CASSSRQAIQPQHF. Together with reference TRBV5-6 and TRBJ1-5, the CDR3 gives the full variable domain: DAGVTQSPTHLIKTRGQQVTLRCSPKSGHDTVSWYQQALGQGPQFIFQYYEEEERQRGNFPDRFSGHQFPNYSSELNVNALLLGDSALYLCASSSRQAIQPQHFGDGTRLSIL.

The J gene is TRBJ1-1, the V gene TRBV5-5; 8 bases fit TRBD1. Germline loops: CDR1 SGHKS, CDR2 YYEKEE (reference sequence). The CDR3 has 15 residues. After removal of 3 bases from V and 2 bases from J, the junction contained 6 bases not matched to a gene. CDR3 region: CASSSVGQGNTEAFF. CDR3 in DNA: TGTGCCAGCAGCTCCGTAGGACAGGGAAACACTGAAGCTTTCTTT.

This chain joins TRBV5-1 and TRBJ2-2; tentatively, D is TRBD1 (6 bases). The CDR3 length is 16 residues. Germline loops: CDR1 SGHRS, CDR2 YFSETQ. V gave up 0 bases and J gave up 2 bases, with 11 bases separating them. The CDR3 region is CASSLGSTGNTGELFF. The DNA of the CDR3 is TGCGCCAGCAGCTTGGGGTCGACAGGAAACACCGGGGAGCTGTTTTTT.

The chain employs TRBV7-3 and TRBJ2-7, with 7 bases identical to TRBD1. The CDR3 spans 13 residues. V was clipped by 5 bases and J by 4 bases; unmatched bases: 5. Germline lookup yields CDR1 SGHTA and CDR2 FQGTGA. In DNA, the CDR3 is TGTGCCAGCAGCCCCCAACAGGGGTACGAGCAGTACTTC. Protein: CASSPQQGYEQYF.

The chain carries TRBV2 and TRBJ1-2; weak D call: TRBD1 (5 bases). V was trimmed by 5 bases and J by 4 bases, leaving 11 bases between them. The CDR3 has 13 residues. Germline V gives CDR1 SNHLY, CDR2 FYNNEI. The CDR3 spells CASSPDTPYGYTF. In DNA, the CDR3 is TGTGCCAGCAGTCCGGACACCCCCTATGGCTACACCTTC.

CDR3 loop: CAWSTRGRGEQFF. For the CDR3, the DNA is TGTGCCTGGAGCACCAGGGGACGAGGGGAGCAGTTCTTC. This chain links TRBV30 with TRBJ2-1; D possibly corresponds to TRBD1 (6 bases). The CDR3 runs 13 residues. V gave up 3 bases and J gave up 10 bases, with 16 bases separating them. CDR1 is GTSNPN and CDR2 is SVGIG in the germline V gene (reference sequence).

The V gene is TRBV25-1, the J gene TRBJ1-2; D is ambiguous. V shed 5 bases and J shed 0 bases, with 10 bases lying between them. The CDR3 contains 14 residues. Germline CDR1 MGHDK, CDR2 SYGVNS. The CDR3 sequence: CASSTIDSNYGYTF. The CDR3 DNA reads TGTGCCAGCAGTACAATAGACTCTAACTATGGCTACACCTTC.

V and J are TRBV14 and TRBJ1-2; the D is unclear. The CDR3 sequence is 13 residues long. Germline lookup yields CDR1 SGHDN and CDR2 FVKESK. Between the trimmed V and J ends, which lost 2 bases and 8 bases, there was a span of 12 bases. The CDR3 loop is CASSQSRRYGYTF. In DNA, the CDR3 is TGTGCCAGCAGCCAATCAAGGAGATACGGCTACACCTTC.

The genes are TRBV9 and TRBJ2-2, with 7 bases matching TRBD2. This CDR3 is 15 amino acids long. Looked up from germline, CDR1 is SGDLS and CDR2 is YYNGEE. The V and J ends lost 3 bases and 2 bases, in that order; junction bases with no gene match: 4. Here the CDR3 DNA reads TGTGCCAGCAGCGAAAGCGGGACCAACACCGGGGAGCTGTTTTTT. This codes for CASSESGTNTGELFF.

The chain is built from TRBV6-1 and TRBJ1-1; TRBD1 is a possible D gene (6 bases). Per germline, CDR1 MNHNS and CDR2 SASEGT. Trimming removed 8 bases at V and 0 bases at J, with 13 bases between. CDR3 length equals 14 residues. In DNA, the CDR3 is TGTGCCAGCTTGACAGGTAACATGAACACTGAAGCTTTCTTT. Its protein product is CASLTGNMNTEAFF.

The chain couples TRBV7-6 to TRBJ2-2, with 11 positions matching TRBD2. The CDR3 is 16 amino acids. The V and J ends lost 5 bases and 4 bases, in that order; junction bases with no gene match: 6. Germline CDR1 and CDR2: SGHVS and FNYEAQ. This chain's CDR3 is CASSLLAGEGTGELFF. CDR3 in DNA: TGTGCCAGCAGCCTACTAGCGGGAGAGGGCACCGGGGAGCTGTTTTTT.

The CDR3 loop reads CASSLIITGELFF. In nucleotides, the CDR3 is TGTGCCAGCAGCCTAATCATCACCGGGGAGCTGTTTTTT. This sequence joins TRBV7-9 and TRBJ2-2; the D is unclear. Germline CDR1 is SEHNR and CDR2 is FQNEAQ (reference sequence). The CDR3 is 13 amino acids. V was trimmed by 5 bases and J by 4 bases, leaving 8 bases between them. Filled out from reference TRBV7-9 and TRBJ2-2, the complete variable domain reads DTGVSQNPRHKITKRGQNVTFRCDPISEHNRLYWYRQTLGQGPEFLTYFQNEAQLEKSRLLSDRFSAERPKGSFSTLEIQRTEQGDSAMYLCASSLIITGELFFGEGSRLTVL.

This chain joins TRBV7-2 and TRBJ1-2, with a possible D match to TRBD1 (5 bases). This CDR3 comprises 14 residues. The germline CDR1 and CDR2 sequences are SGHTA and FQGNSA. The V end was cut by 5 bases, the J end by 4 bases, with 14 bases between. DNA of the CDR3: TGTGCCAGCAGCCCCTCGGAGGGGCTCTATGGCTACACCTTC. Protein sequence: CASSPSEGLYGYTF.

The CDR3 DNA is TGTGCCAGCAGTCCAGACCCTAGCGGGGGACTCTCTGGCGACGAGCAGTACTTC. It specifies CASSPDPSGGLSGDEQYF. This chain links TRBV7-3 with TRBJ2-7, with 10 bases aligning to TRBD2. The germline V gene encodes CDR1 SGHTA and CDR2 FQGTGA. The CDR3 has 18 residues. With V trimmed by 6 bases and J by 5 bases, 19 bases remained unmatched.

J is TRBJ2-1 and V is TRBV10-1; tentatively, D is TRBD2 (6 bases). Looked up from germline, CDR1 is WNHNN and CDR2 is SYGVQD (reference sequence). The CDR3 sequence is 13 residues long. The V end lost 3 bases, the J end lost 8 bases, and 11 bases lay between the germline ends. As DNA, the CDR3 is TGCGCCAGCAGTGATGGGGGGATGGATGAGCAGTTCTTC. The encoded protein is CASSDGGMDEQFF.

The J gene is TRBJ1-2, the V gene TRBV30; the D is unclear. The germline V gene encodes CDR1 GTSNPN and CDR2 SVGIG (reference sequence). V shed 4 bases and J shed 6 bases, with 12 bases lying between them. This CDR3 has 12 amino acids. DNA for the CDR3: TGTGCCTGGACGGAGGGAATAAATGGCTACACCTTC. It yields the protein CAWTEGINGYTF. Full variable domain (missing parts from reference TRBV30 and TRBJ1-2): SQTIHQWPATLVQPVGSPLSLECTVEGTSNPNLYWYRQAAGRGLQLLFYSVGIGQISSEVPQNLSASRPQDRQFILSSKKLLLSDSGFYLCAWTEGINGYTFGSGTRLTVV.

Concerning this clone: Other DNA sequences in this specimen translate into the identical CDR3. CDR3 in amino acids: CASSQVLAAYEQYF. Written as DNA, the CDR3 is TGCGCCAGCAGCCAAGTTCTAGCGGCCTACGAGCAGTACTTC. The gene calls are TRBV4-1 and TRBJ2-7; 7 nucleotides line up with TRBD2. J was trimmed by 2 bases and V by 1 base; bases with no gene match: 2. The germline V gene encodes CDR1 MGHRA and CDR2 YSYEKL. This CDR3 has 14 residues.

The V call is TRBV5-1, the J call TRBJ1-1; the D gene is possibly TRBD1 (6 bases). V shed 0 bases and J shed 4 bases, with 7 bases lying between them. CDR1 is SGHRS, CDR2 YFSETQ, per germline. The length of the CDR3 is 13 residues. Here the CDR3 reads CASSLGQVTEAFF. The CDR3 DNA is TGCGCCAGCAGCTTGGGACAGGTCACTGAAGCTTTCTTT.